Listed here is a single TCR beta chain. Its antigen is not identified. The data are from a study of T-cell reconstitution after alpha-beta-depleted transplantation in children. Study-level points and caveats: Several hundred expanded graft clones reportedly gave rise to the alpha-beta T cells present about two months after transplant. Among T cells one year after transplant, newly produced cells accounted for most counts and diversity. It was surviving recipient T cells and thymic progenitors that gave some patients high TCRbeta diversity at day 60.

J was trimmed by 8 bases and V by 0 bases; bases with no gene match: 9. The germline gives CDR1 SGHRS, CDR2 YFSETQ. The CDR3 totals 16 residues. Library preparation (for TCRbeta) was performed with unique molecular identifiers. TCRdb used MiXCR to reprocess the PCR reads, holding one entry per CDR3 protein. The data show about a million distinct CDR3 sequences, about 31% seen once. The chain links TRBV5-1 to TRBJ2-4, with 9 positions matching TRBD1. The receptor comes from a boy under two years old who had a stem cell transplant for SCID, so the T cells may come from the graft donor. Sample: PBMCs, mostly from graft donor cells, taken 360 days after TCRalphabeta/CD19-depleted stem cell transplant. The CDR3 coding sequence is TGCGCCAGCAGCTTGGGGCCCGCGACAGGGGGAGACATTCAGTACTTC. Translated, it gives CASSLGPATGGDIQYF. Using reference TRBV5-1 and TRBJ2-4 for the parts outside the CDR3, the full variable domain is KAGVTQTPRYLIKTRGQQVTLSCSPISGHRSVSWYQQTPGQGLQFLFEYFSETQRNKGNFPGRFSGRQFSNSRSEMNVSTLELGDSALYLCASSLGPATGGDIQYFGAGTRLSVL.